These 27 T cell receptor beta chains were all obtained from the same sample, sequenced in a study of blood T cell repertoires in COVID-19. Clones were read by immunoSEQ multiplex PCR, and TCRdb kept only the in-frame ones, dropping some. The sample lists roughly 150,000 clones, over 70% occurring once. The specimen was peripheral blood. These receptors were collected from a woman between 65 and 79 years old who had recovered from COVID-19.

The chain carries TRBV5-1 and TRBJ1-5; 7 bases line up with TRBD1. In germline, CDR1 is SGHRS, CDR2 YFSETQ. This CDR3 has 15 residues. V was pared by 4 bases and J by 3 bases, with 7 bases of the junction left unmatched. The CDR3 loop reads CASSPGTEPNQPQHF. CDR3 bases: TGCGCCAGCAGCCCCGGGACAGAACCCAATCAGCCCCAGCATTTT. The full variable domain, with the rest looked up from reference TRBV5-1 and TRBJ1-5, is KAGVTQTPRYLIKTRGQQVTLSCSPISGHRSVSWYQQTPGQGLQFLFEYFSETQRNKGNFPGRFSGRQFSNSRSEMNVSTLELGDSALYLCASSPGTEPNQPQHFGDGTRLSIL.

In its sample, this clone was seen a few times. The gene calls are TRBV5-1 and TRBJ2-1, with 11 bases matching TRBD2. The CDR3 is 15 amino acids. The ends lost 3 bases at V and 2 bases at J; junction bases unmatched: 1. Germline CDR1 is SGHRS and CDR2 is YFSETQ. Here the CDR3 reads CASSSGLAAYNEQFF. CDR3 DNA sequence: TGCGCCAGCAGCTCGGGACTAGCGGCCTACAATGAGCAGTTCTTC.

The V call is TRBV7-3, the J call TRBJ2-2, with 8 bases that match TRBD2. The germline V gene has CDR1 SGHTA and CDR2 FQGTGA. V lost 3 bases and J lost 7; bases outside the gene matches: 4. This CDR3 has 14 amino acids. The CDR3 DNA follows: TGTGCCAGCAGCTTTGGGACTAGAGGCGGGGAGCTGTTTTTT. Amino acid sequence: CASSFGTRGGELFF.

The CDR3 bases are TGTGCCAGCAGTGAACGGGGTGGGGGCTACACCTTC. Translated: CASSERGGGYTF. V usage is TRBV6-1 and J usage is TRBJ1-2, with D unresolved. CDR1 is MNHNS, CDR2 SASEGT, per germline. V was clipped by 2 bases and J by 8 bases, with 9 bases between them. The CDR3 sequence is 12 residues long.

V gene TRBV24-1 combines with J gene TRBJ1-1; perhaps TRBD1 as D (6 bases). Deletions cut 9 bases from V and 1 base from J, with 11 bases between. CDR1 is KGHDR and CDR2 is SFDVKD in the germline V gene. The CDR3 contains 13 residues. In nucleotides, the CDR3 is TGTGCCACCGGATCGGGACAGAACACTGAAGCTTTCTTT. Residues: CATGSGQNTEAFF.

V gene TRBV7-9 combines with J gene TRBJ1-3; D may be TRBD1 (5 bases). This CDR3 has 15 amino acids. V was cut by 0 bases and J by 1 base, with 7 bases left in between. Germline lookup yields CDR1 SEHNR and CDR2 FQNEAQ (reference sequence). CDR3 sequence: CASSLAEGSGNTIYF. The CDR3 DNA reads as TGTGCCAGCAGCTTAGCGGAGGGGTCTGGAAACACCATATATTTT. Supplemented by reference TRBV7-9 and TRBJ1-3, the full variable domain reads DTGVSQNPRHKITKRGQNVTFRCDPISEHNRLYWYRQTLGQGPEFLTYFQNEAQLEKSRLLSDRFSAERPKGSFSTLEIQRTEQGDSAMYLCASSLAEGSGNTIYFGEGSWLTVV.

CDR3 sequence reads: CASSLSGSGDTQYF. CDR3 nucleotide sequence: TGTGCCAGCAGCTTAAGCGGGAGCGGCGATACGCAGTATTTT. The chain combines TRBV11-3 with TRBJ2-3; 8 bases map to TRBD2. Losses at the gene ends were 2 bases for V and 6 bases for J; bases not matched to a gene: 4. Germline CDR1 and CDR2: SGHNT and YENEEA. CDR3 length: 14 residues.

The V and J genes are TRBV12-5 and TRBJ2-7; D is uncertain. The germline V and J ends were trimmed by 1 base and 2 bases, with 6 bases remaining between them. Germline V lookup: CDR1 LGHNT, CDR2 FRNRAP. This CDR3 region has 13 residues. CDR3 sequence: CASGLGPAYEQYF. CDR3 DNA sequence: TGTGCTAGTGGTTTGGGTCCTGCCTACGAGCAGTACTTC.

The chain employs TRBV2 and TRBJ2-2; 15 bases match TRBD2. Germline V gene sequence: CDR1 SNHLY, CDR2 FYNNEI. The CDR3 extends over 19 amino acids. V gave up 1 base and J gave up 6 bases; unmatched junction bases: 9. This chain's CDR3 is CASSEGTSGRARLPGELFF. CDR3 coding DNA: TGTGCCAGCAGTGAAGGGACTAGCGGGAGGGCCCGGCTCCCCGGGGAGCTGTTTTTT. Supplemented by reference TRBV2 and TRBJ2-2, the full variable domain reads EPEVTQTPSHQVTQMGQEVILRCVPISNHLYFYWYRQILGQKVEFLVSFYNNEISEKSEIFDDQFSVERPDGSNFTLKIRSTKLEDSAMYFCASSEGTSGRARLPGELFFGEGSRLTVL.

This chain links TRBV2 with TRBJ1-6; TRBD1 aligns across 7 bases. This CDR3 has 14 residues. CDR1 SNHLY and CDR2 FYNNEI come from the germline V gene. The V and J ends lost 6 bases and 7 bases, in that order; junction bases with no gene match: 6. CDR3 residues: CASSRTGRNSPLHF. CDR3 in DNA: TGTGCCAGCAGCCGGACAGGCAGGAATTCACCCCTCCACTTT.

The gene calls are TRBV9 and TRBJ1-2; 7 bases match TRBD1. CDR1 SGDLS and CDR2 YYNGEE come from the germline V gene. The CDR3 consists of 15 residues. The junction had 8 bases not matched to a gene; V was cut back by 3 bases and J by 3 bases. The CDR3 loop is CASSGRTGPYYGYTF. The CDR3 region has the DNA TGTGCCAGCAGCGGAAGGACAGGCCCCTACTATGGCTACACCTTC.

V and J are TRBV19 and TRBJ2-4, with D possibly matching TRBD1 (5 bases). The germline CDR1 and CDR2 sequences are LNHDA and SQIVND (reference sequence). V lost 2 bases to trimming and J lost 14 bases, with 16 bases between them. This CDR3 comprises 13 residues. The CDR3 here is CASSILGPEKKYF. In DNA, the CDR3 is TGTGCCAGTAGTATACTGGGGCCGGAAAAAAAGTACTTC.

The CDR3 nucleotides read TGCAGCGTTGGAGGCAGCGGGAGGGCCTACGAGCAGTACTTC. Translated: CSVGGSGRAYEQYF. The chain joins TRBV29-1 to TRBJ2-7; 10 bases map to TRBD2. With 4 bases clipped from V and 2 bases from J, the junction kept 5 bases outside the gene matches. Germline V CDR1 and CDR2: SQVTM, ANQGSEA. This CDR3 region has 14 residues.

The chain couples TRBV7-3 to TRBJ2-3; D remains ambiguous. V lost 1 base and J 1 base, leaving 9 bases between the germline ends. Germline V gene data show CDR1 as SGHTA and CDR2 as FQGTGA. This CDR3 comprises 15 residues. The chain's CDR3 is CASSLMPGGTDTQYF. The DNA for the CDR3 is TGTGCCAGCAGCTTAATGCCCGGAGGCACAGATACGCAGTATTTT.

This clone occurred a few times. V is TRBV7-2 and J is TRBJ2-5, with 7 bases matching TRBD1. The CDR3 consists of 13 residues. In germline, CDR1 is SGHTA, CDR2 FQGNSA. Trimming cost V 4 bases and J 3 bases; bases outside gene matches: 2. The CDR3 bases are TGTGCCAGCAGCTGGGACAGAAAAGAGACCCAGTACTTC. Amino acid sequence: CASSWDRKETQYF.

This rearrangement joins TRBV28 to TRBJ2-7; 8 bases match TRBD2. Trimming at V came to 6 bases and at J to 4 bases, leaving 11 bases not matched to a gene. Germline V CDR1 and CDR2: MDHEN, SYDVKM. The CDR3 runs to 15 residues. The CDR3 loop reads CASRPSGSAPYEQYF. Here the CDR3 DNA reads TGTGCCAGCAGACCAAGCGGGAGCGCCCCGTACGAGCAGTACTTC.

The chain carries TRBV10-3 and TRBJ1-2; 10 nucleotides align to TRBD1. The CDR3 runs to 14 residues. Germline CDR1 and CDR2: ENHRY and SYGVKD. J gave up 4 bases and V 10 bases, and 9 bases lay outside the gene matches. This CDR3 is CATGRDRGVYGYTF. The CDR3 bases are TGTGCCACCGGGCGGGACAGGGGCGTCTATGGCTACACCTTC.

The genes are TRBV5-1 and TRBJ1-2, with TRBD1 matching over 8 bases. Trimming at V came to 0 bases and at J to 7 bases, leaving 5 bases not matched to a gene. In germline, CDR1 is SGHRS, CDR2 YFSETQ. CDR3 length: 14 residues. For the CDR3, the DNA is TGCGCCAGCAGCTTGGGCCAGGGGGCGCTTGGCTACACCTTC. Its translation is CASSLGQGALGYTF.

This clone appeared a few times. The chain joins TRBV19 to TRBJ2-7; 8 bases match TRBD1. The CDR3 totals 14 residues. Germline-derived CDR1 and CDR2 are LNHDA and SQIVND (reference sequence). The V gene end was trimmed by 5 bases and the J gene end by 4 bases; junction bases not matched to a gene: 7. The CDR3 protein is CASSPPRDRYEQYF. DNA of the CDR3: TGTGCCAGTAGTCCCCCCCGGGACAGGTACGAGCAGTACTTC.

V usage is TRBV7-2 and J usage is TRBJ2-3, with 9 bases that match TRBD2. J lost 0 bases, V lost 1 base, and 2 bases had no gene match. The CDR3 spans 16 residues. Germline CDR1 and CDR2: SGHTA and FQGNSA. CDR3 DNA: TGTGCCAGCAGCTTAGGGCTAGCGGGGAGCACAGATACGCAGTATTTT. Residues: CASSLGLAGSTDTQYF.

The chain joins TRBV5-6 to TRBJ2-1; 11 bases line up with TRBD2. The V gene end was trimmed by 3 bases and the J gene end by 13 bases; junction bases not matched to a gene: 6. CDR1 and CDR2 (germline): SGHDT, YYEEEE. There are 13 residues in the CDR3. The CDR3 coding sequence is TGTGCCAGCAGCTCGCCACTAGCGGGGGCTCAGTTCTTC. Translating it yields CASSSPLAGAQFF.

This clone appeared once. The chain employs TRBV7-2 and TRBJ2-1, with 9 bases identical to TRBD2. This CDR3 contains 14 residues. The germline V gene encodes CDR1 SGHTA and CDR2 FQGNSA. The junction had 8 bases not matched to a gene; V was cut back by 5 bases and J by 9 bases. The CDR3 loop reads CASSPGLAYLEQFF. CDR3 sequence (DNA): TGTGCCAGCAGCCCGGGACTAGCTTACCTTGAGCAGTTCTTC.

This chain joins TRBV5-5 and TRBJ1-4; D unresolved. V was pared by 4 bases and J by 0 bases, with 7 bases between. Germline loops: CDR1 SGHKS, CDR2 YYEKEE (reference sequence). This CDR3 is 14 amino acids long. The CDR3 is CASSRDATNEKLFF. CDR3 nucleotides: TGTGCCAGCAGCCGGGATGCAACTAATGAAAAACTGTTTTTT.

This rearrangement joins TRBV5-8 to TRBJ2-1; 7 bases are a match to TRBD1. The CDR3 contains 14 residues. V was clipped by 2 bases and J by 2 bases; unmatched bases: 1. The germline V gene has CDR1 SGHTS and CDR2 YDEGEE. CDR3 sequence (DNA): TGTGCCAGCAGCTTAGGGGGCGCCTACAATGAGCAGTTCTTC. It translates to CASSLGGAYNEQFF.

V usage is TRBV3-1 (or the pseudogene TRBV3-2) and J usage is TRBJ1-5, with D possibly matching TRBD1 (6 bases). The V and J ends lost 3 bases and 5 bases respectively, with 11 bases between them. From germline, CDR1 is LGHDT and CDR2 YNNKEL (reference sequence). This CDR3 has 14 amino acids. This chain's CDR3 is CASSHGGWDQPQHF. The CDR3 DNA follows: TGTGCCAGCAGCCATGGGGGCTGGGATCAGCCCCAGCATTTT.

This clone has a handful of counts. V gene TRBV6-5 combines with J gene TRBJ2-3, with D perhaps TRBD2 (6 bases). V lost 5 bases to trimming and J lost 6 bases, with 9 bases between them. CDR1 and CDR2 from the germline V gene are MNHEY and SVGAGI. This CDR3 has 12 residues. CDR3 DNA: TGTGCCAGCAGTCCCAGCGGGGATACGCAGTATTTT. It is translated as CASSPSGDTQYF.

This clone was detected a few times. V gene TRBV7-9 combines with J gene TRBJ1-2; 9 nucleotides agree with TRBD1. V was clipped by 5 bases and J by 8 bases; unmatched bases: 6. The CDR3 has 13 residues. Germline V CDR1 and CDR2: SEHNR, FQNEAQ (reference sequence). Written as DNA, the CDR3 is TGTGCCAGCAGCCCTGGACAGGGGAAGGGCTACACCTTC. Residues: CASSPGQGKGYTF.